The source of this TCR beta chain is a study of CD8+ T cells in alopecia areata. A word on this clone: Other DNA sequences within the sample encode an identical CDR3.

Extraction and reverse transcription of RNA yielded cDNA as the sequencing template. Measured with immunoSEQ multiplex PCR; TCRdb has only the in-frame clones, and not every one. The sample has around 120,000 clones; around 50% are singletons. CDR1 SQVTM and CDR2 ANQGSEA come from the germline V gene. Trimming took 5 bases from V and 2 from J, leaving 3 bases between them. The CDR3 totals 10 residues. Peripheral blood and lesional scalp punch biopsies came from alopecia areata patients. The TCR originated in a human donor with alopecia areata. This chain connects TRBV29-1 to TRBJ1-1; unclear D gene. Material for sequencing was NKG2D-low CD8+ T cells sorted from blood. CDR3 residues: CSVLNTEAFF. As DNA, the CDR3 is TGCAGCGTTCTCAACACTGAAGCTTTCTTT. The full variable domain, its missing parts supplied by reference TRBV29-1 and TRBJ1-1, is SAVISQKPSRDICQRGTSLTIQCQVDSQVTMMFWYRQQPGQSLTLIATANQGSEATYESGFVIDKFPISRPNLTFSTLTVSNMSPEDSSIYLCSVLNTEAFFGQGTRLTVV.